The 21 T cell receptor beta chains listed next were all sequenced from one sample in a study of blood T cell repertoires in COVID-19. Clones were read by immunoSEQ multiplex PCR, and TCRdb kept only the in-frame ones, dropping some. The sample records approximately 230,000 clones, about nine tenths being singletons. The sequenced material came from peripheral blood. These receptors were collected from a man younger than 45 who had recovered from COVID-19.

This clone was counted once. The gene calls are TRBV12-3 or TRBV12-4 and TRBJ2-5, with D uncertain. V lost 3 bases and J 4 bases, leaving 9 bases between the germline ends. The CDR3 contains 13 residues. Here the CDR3 reads CASSFLPGETQYF. The CDR3 DNA reads as TGTGCCAGCAGTTTTTTGCCAGGAGAGACCCAGTACTTC.

V is TRBV5-1 and J is TRBJ1-1; D ambiguous. Trimming took 3 bases from V and 7 from J, leaving 13 bases between them. The CDR3 sequence is 13 residues long. Germline loops: CDR1 SGHRS, CDR2 YFSETQ. The CDR3 coding sequence is TGCGCCAGCAGCTACGTCAGAGGCAGTGAAGCTTTCTTT. Translated: CASSYVRGSEAFF.

This rearrangement joins TRBV6-4 to TRBJ2-2; no reliable D call. Germline CDR1 is MRHNA and CDR2 is SNTAGT. The CDR3 contains 15 residues. Trimming removed 5 bases at V and 1 base at J, with 11 bases between. CDR3 region: CASSPLLRNTGELFF. The DNA of the CDR3 is TGTGCCAGCAGTCCCTTGTTGAGGAACACCGGGGAGCTGTTTTTT.

This clone was seen more than once but under ten times. This rearrangement joins TRBV5-6 to TRBJ1-1, with a tentative D call TRBD1 (6 bases). V was cut by 2 bases and J by 1 base, with 18 bases left in between. The germline V gene has CDR1 SGHDT and CDR2 YYEEEE. This CDR3 comprises 17 residues. The CDR3 here is CASSLGTGQRKNTEAFF. CDR3 DNA sequence: TGTGCCAGCAGCTTAGGTACTGGACAGAGAAAGAACACTGAAGCTTTCTTT.

The V gene is TRBV7-2, the J gene TRBJ1-1; 7 bases are shared with TRBD1. After removal of 1 base from V and 1 base from J, the junction contained 6 bases not matched to a gene. Germline CDR1 reads SGHTA; CDR2 reads FQGNSA. The CDR3 extends over 16 amino acids. In nucleotides, the CDR3 is TGTGCCAGCAGCTTAGTGACAGGGCCCCAGAACACTGAAGCTTTCTTT. Its protein product is CASSLVTGPQNTEAFF. Filled out from reference TRBV7-2 and TRBJ1-1, the complete variable domain reads GAGVSQSPSNKVTEKGKDVELRCDPISGHTALYWYRQSLGQGLEFLIYFQGNSAPDKSGLPSDRFSAERTGGSVSTLTIQRTQQEDSAVYLCASSLVTGPQNTEAFFGQGTRLTVV.

The chain recombines TRBV3-1 (or the pseudogene TRBV3-2) with TRBJ1-2; the D is unclear. Trimming removed 1 base from V and 0 bases from J, with 6 bases in between. This CDR3 is built from 14 residues. The germline V gene encodes CDR1 LGHDT and CDR2 YNNKEL (reference sequence). The CDR3 region has the DNA TGTGCCAGCAGCCAAGTAGGAGCTAACTATGGCTACACCTTC. This gives the protein CASSQVGANYGYTF.

The chain has TRBV5-1 and TRBJ1-2; 10 bases are shared with TRBD1. The germline CDR1 and CDR2 sequences are SGHRS and YFSETQ. The V and J ends lost 4 bases and 8 bases, in that order; junction bases with no gene match: 5. The CDR3 contains 13 residues. The chain's CDR3 is CASSATGGSGYTF. The CDR3 DNA reads TGCGCCAGCAGCGCGACAGGGGGCAGCGGCTACACCTTC. The full variable domain, with the rest looked up from reference TRBV5-1 and TRBJ1-2, is KAGVTQTPRYLIKTRGQQVTLSCSPISGHRSVSWYQQTPGQGLQFLFEYFSETQRNKGNFPGRFSGRQFSNSRSEMNVSTLELGDSALYLCASSATGGSGYTFGSGTRLTVV.

This rearrangement joins TRBV2 to TRBJ1-2; a possible D gene is TRBD1 (6 bases). V was cut by 4 bases and J by 5 bases, with 14 bases left in between. Germline assignment: CDR1 SNHLY and CDR2 FYNNEI. The CDR3 runs 14 residues. The CDR3 region is CASSVEGEGYGYTF. The CDR3 DNA follows: TGTGCCAGCAGTGTTGAGGGGGAAGGATATGGCTACACCTTC.

Concerning this clone: The same CDR3 can be traced to other DNA sequences in this sample. The rearrangement uses TRBV6-5 and TRBJ1-1; no clear D. The V gene lost 4 bases and the J gene lost 6 bases, with 6 bases spanning the gap. CDR1 and CDR2 from the germline V gene are MNHEY and SVGAGI. This CDR3 is built from 11 residues. CDR3 in amino acids: CASSSEAEAFF. The CDR3 bases are TGTGCCAGCAGTTCGGAGGCTGAAGCTTTCTTT.

The genes are TRBV6-5 and TRBJ2-3, with 9 nucleotides matching TRBD1. Germline V CDR1 and CDR2: MNHEY, SVGAGI. CDR3 size: 14 residues. V was clipped by 6 bases and J by 5 bases; unmatched bases: 6. CDR3 coding DNA: TGTGCCAGCAGCGACAGGGGGGGGAGAGATACGCAGTATTTT. Translated: CASSDRGGRDTQYF.

This chain connects TRBV4-3 to TRBJ1-2, with 9 bases fitting TRBD1. V lost 0 bases, J lost 8 bases, and 7 bases stayed unmatched. Per the germline V gene, CDR1 is LGHNA and CDR2 is YSLEER. The CDR3 is 15 residues long. CDR3 sequence: CASSQDWTGETGYTF. Written as DNA, the CDR3 is TGCGCCAGCAGCCAAGATTGGACAGGGGAGACGGGCTACACCTTC.

The chain employs TRBV6-6 and TRBJ1-6; 7 bases are shared with TRBD1. V shed 2 bases and J 9 bases; nucleotides not matched to a gene: 7. Germline CDR1 and CDR2: MNHNY and SVGAGI (reference sequence). The CDR3 has 15 residues. The DNA for the CDR3 is TGTGCCAGCAGTTACAGTGGGACAGATTTTTCACCCCTCCACTTT. Protein sequence: CASSYSGTDFSPLHF.

The rearrangement links TRBV9 to TRBJ2-1; D not certain. The CDR3 is 13 residues long. Germline CDR1 and CDR2: SGDLS and YYNGEE. Trimming removed 5 bases at V and 0 bases at J, with 6 bases between. CDR3 in DNA: TGTGCCAGCAGTGCCAGCTCCTACAATGAGCAGTTCTTC. This translates into CASSASSYNEQFF.

The chain couples TRBV6-5 to TRBJ2-3, with no clear D. Germline CDR1 reads MNHEY; CDR2 reads SVGAGI. This CDR3 is 15 amino acids long. V gave up 0 bases and J gave up 1 base, with 8 bases separating them. The DNA for the CDR3 is TGTGCCAGCAGTTACTCGACAATACGCACAGATACGCAGTATTTT. As protein: CASSYSTIRTDTQYF.

The V gene is TRBV25-1, the J gene TRBJ2-3; D might be TRBD1 (6 bases). CDR3 size: 15 residues. Looked up from germline, CDR1 is MGHDK and CDR2 is SYGVNS. The V gene lost 3 bases and the J gene lost 0 bases, with 10 bases spanning the gap. The CDR3 sequence is CASSDDRTSTDTQYF. CDR3 bases: TGTGCCAGCAGTGACGACAGGACTAGCACAGATACGCAGTATTTT. Full variable domain (outside the CDR3, taken from reference TRBV25-1 and TRBJ2-3): EADIYQTPRYLVIGTGKKITLECSQTMGHDKMYWYQQDPGMELHLIHYSYGVNSTEKGDLSSESTVSRIRTEHFPLTLESARPSHTSQYLCASSDDRTSTDTQYFGPGTRLTVL.

The CDR3 DNA follows: TGTGCCAGCAGTTTAAGGGGACAGGGTTATTCACCCCTCCACTTT. It encodes CASSLRGQGYSPLHF. The V and J genes are TRBV27 and TRBJ1-6, with 9 bases identical to TRBD1. The CDR3 is made up of 15 amino acids. CDR1 and CDR2 (germline): MNHEY, SMNVEV (reference sequence). The trim removed 2 bases at V and 8 bases at J, leaving 4 bases unmatched.

Comment on this clone: Other DNA sequences in this specimen translate into the identical CDR3. V usage is TRBV4-2 and J usage is TRBJ2-7; the D gene is possibly TRBD2 (7 bases). The CDR3 is made up of 15 amino acids. Trimming took off 0 bases at V and 4 bases at J, with 13 bases between the two ends. Germline CDR1 and CDR2: LGHNA and YNFKEQ. CDR3: CASSQDRAGAYEQYF. The CDR3 DNA follows: TGTGCCAGCAGCCAAGATAGGGCGGGGGCGTACGAGCAGTACTTC.

This clone was found once. V gene TRBV4-2 combines with J gene TRBJ2-7, with D maybe TRBD2 (5 bases). V was pared by 8 bases and J by 3 bases, with 17 bases between. Germline values: CDR1 LGHNA, CDR2 YNFKEQ. CDR3 length equals 14 residues. The CDR3 loop is CASALSGQVYEQYF. Here the CDR3 DNA reads TGTGCCAGCGCTCTCAGCGGTCAAGTCTACGAGCAGTACTTC.

V usage is TRBV10-3 and J usage is TRBJ1-2, with 7 positions matching TRBD1. The germline gives CDR1 ENHRY, CDR2 SYGVKD. The CDR3 is 14 residues long. V gave up 7 bases and J gave up 7 bases; unmatched junction bases: 12. The CDR3 bases are TGTGCCATCACCGAGGGGGGACAGAAGGGTGGCTACACCTTC. Its protein is CAITEGGQKGGYTF.

This clone was observed once. The J gene is TRBJ2-3, the V gene TRBV10-1, with 9 bases identical to TRBD1. The CDR3 extends over 12 amino acids. Germline V lookup: CDR1 WNHNN, CDR2 SYGVQD (reference sequence). With V trimmed by 8 bases and J by 6 bases, 3 bases remained unmatched. The CDR3 bases are TGCGCCAGCGGGGACAGGGAGGATACGCAGTATTTT. This codes for CASGDREDTQYF.

J is TRBJ1-1 and V is TRBV4-1; D remains ambiguous. Germline V gives CDR1 MGHRA, CDR2 YSYEKL. The CDR3 runs 15 residues. The V gene lost 0 bases and the J gene lost 1 base, with 9 bases spanning the gap. CDR3 DNA: TGCGCCAGCAGCCAAGAGGAGGGTGGGAACACTGAAGCTTTCTTT. Protein sequence: CASSQEEGGNTEAFF.